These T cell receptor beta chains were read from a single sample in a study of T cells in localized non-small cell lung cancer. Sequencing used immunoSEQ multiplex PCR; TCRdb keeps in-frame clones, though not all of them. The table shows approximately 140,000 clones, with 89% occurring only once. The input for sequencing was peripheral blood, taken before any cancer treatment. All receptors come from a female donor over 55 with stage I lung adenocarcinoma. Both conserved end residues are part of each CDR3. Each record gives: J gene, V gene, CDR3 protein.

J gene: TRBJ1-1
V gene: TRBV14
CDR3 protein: CASSHPRSPEAFF

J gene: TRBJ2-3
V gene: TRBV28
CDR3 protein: CATGTGLVEEYF

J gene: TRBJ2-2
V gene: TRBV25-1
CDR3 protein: CASSSRTGDRGELFF

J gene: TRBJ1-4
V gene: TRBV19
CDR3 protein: CASSWTHPNEKLFF

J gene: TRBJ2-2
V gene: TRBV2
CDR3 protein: CASCPEPWIGRELFF

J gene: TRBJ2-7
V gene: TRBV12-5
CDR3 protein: CASGIDGSHYEQYF

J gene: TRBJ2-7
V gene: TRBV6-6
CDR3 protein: CASTGTVSSYEQYF

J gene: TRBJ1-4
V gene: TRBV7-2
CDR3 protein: CASSSPGTDFEKLFF

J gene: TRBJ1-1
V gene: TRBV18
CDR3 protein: CAVAGGLNTEAFF

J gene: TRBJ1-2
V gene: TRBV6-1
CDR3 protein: CASSGPPGTVNYGYTF

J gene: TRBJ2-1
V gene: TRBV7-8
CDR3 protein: CASRITSGEYNEQFF

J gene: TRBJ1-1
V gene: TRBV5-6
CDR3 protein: CASSFQTENTEAFF

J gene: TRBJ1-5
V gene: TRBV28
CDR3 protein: CASSKAGDGQPQHF

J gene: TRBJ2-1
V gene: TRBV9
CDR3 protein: CASSVEGLAGFSEQFF

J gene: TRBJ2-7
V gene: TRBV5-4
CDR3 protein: CASSPDGPQVTYEQYF

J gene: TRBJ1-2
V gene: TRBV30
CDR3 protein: CAWNGGLVGYTF

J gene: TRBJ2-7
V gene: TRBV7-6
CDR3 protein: CASSPGLAGGGYEQYF

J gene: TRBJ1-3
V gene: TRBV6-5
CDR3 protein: CASSLHVSGNTIYF

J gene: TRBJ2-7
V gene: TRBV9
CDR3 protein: CASSVGFSAYEQYF

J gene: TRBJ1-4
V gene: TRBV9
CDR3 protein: CASSVGWGNEKLFF

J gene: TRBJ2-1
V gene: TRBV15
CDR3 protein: CATSRDRGPYNEQFF

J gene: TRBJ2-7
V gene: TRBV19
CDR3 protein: CASSESTGQWEQYF

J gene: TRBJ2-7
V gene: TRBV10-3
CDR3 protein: CAISDFGQGSNEQYF

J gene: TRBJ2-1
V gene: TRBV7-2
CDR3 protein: CASSLNRVYNEQFF

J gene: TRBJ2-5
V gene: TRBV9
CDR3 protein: CASSVVGQLQETQYF

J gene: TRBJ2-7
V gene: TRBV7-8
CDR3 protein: CASSLRRDRVYEQYF

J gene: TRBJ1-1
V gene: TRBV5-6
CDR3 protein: CASSWANTEAFF

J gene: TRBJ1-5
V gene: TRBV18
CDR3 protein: CASSPRDSNQPQHF

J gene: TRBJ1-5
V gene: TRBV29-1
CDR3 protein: CSVSGGGYQPQHF

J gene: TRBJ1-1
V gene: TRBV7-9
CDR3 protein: CASSPWRGVNTEAFF

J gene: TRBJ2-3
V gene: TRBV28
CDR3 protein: CASSLLSGAVSDTQYF

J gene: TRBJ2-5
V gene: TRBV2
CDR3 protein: CASTGGGGTQYF

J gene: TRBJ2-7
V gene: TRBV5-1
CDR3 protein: CASSLAGPSYEQYF

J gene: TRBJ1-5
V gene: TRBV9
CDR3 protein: CASSVGAGQPQHF

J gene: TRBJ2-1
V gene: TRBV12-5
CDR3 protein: CASGFLGLSYNEQFF

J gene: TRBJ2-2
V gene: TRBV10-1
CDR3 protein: CASSPNTGELFF

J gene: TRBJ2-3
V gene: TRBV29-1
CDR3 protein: CSLGTIPPTSTDTQYF

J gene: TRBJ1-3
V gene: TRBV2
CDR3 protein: CASSIILDRVSGNTIYF

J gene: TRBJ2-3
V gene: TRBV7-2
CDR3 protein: CASSLVLAGGPGTDTQYF

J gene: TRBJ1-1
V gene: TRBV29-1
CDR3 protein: CSVLKGTVGTEAFF

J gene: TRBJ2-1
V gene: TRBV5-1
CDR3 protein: CASTMAAYGEQFF

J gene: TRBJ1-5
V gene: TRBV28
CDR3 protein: CASSLWWENSNQPQHF